The 14 T cell receptor beta chains in this list originate from one sample, sequenced in a study of T cell repertoires in cytomegalovirus infection. Their cognate antigens are unknown. TCRdb ran MiXCR on the reads and lists one entry per CDR3 protein. The sample consists of hundreds of thousands of distinct CDR3 sequences, 30% to 35% of them appearing once. Here the sequenced sample was cultured PBMCs, taken from culture after CMV antigen stimulation. The source is a human donor in good health (CMV status not recorded). Some clones in this sample may be carry-over from other donors' samples.

At least ten counts were recorded for this clonotype. This sequence joins TRBV7-2 and TRBJ2-3; no clear D gene. Germline lookup yields CDR1 SGHTA and CDR2 FQGNSA. The germline V and J ends were trimmed by 4 bases and 5 bases, with 10 bases remaining between them. This CDR3 spans 13 amino acids. CDR3 coding DNA: TGTGCCAGCAGCTCTGACTCTCAAGATACGCAGTATTTT. Its translation is CASSSDSQDTQYF.

In this sample, this clonotype turned up a few times. The J gene is TRBJ2-1, the V gene TRBV7-8; 13 nucleotides align to TRBD2. CDR1 and CDR2 from the germline V gene are SGHVS and FQNEAQ. This CDR3 is built from 15 residues. The J segment lost 9 bases and the V segment lost 8 bases, leaving 10 bases of the junction unmatched. CDR3 protein: CASLYPTSGRSEQFF. The CDR3 nucleotides are TGTGCCAGCCTATATCCGACTAGCGGGAGGTCTGAGCAGTTCTTC.

A few counts support this clonotype. The chain carries TRBV19 and TRBJ1-2; D perhaps matches TRBD1 (5 bases). The V and J ends lost 5 bases and 8 bases respectively, with 21 bases between them. The CDR3 sequence is 15 residues long. Germline-derived CDR1 and CDR2 are LNHDA and SQIVND (reference sequence). CDR3 protein: CASSDPGTFRGGYTF. Here the CDR3 DNA reads TGTGCCAGTAGTGATCCCGGGACCTTCCGTGGGGGCTACACCTTC.

This chain connects TRBV10-3 to TRBJ2-5; TRBD2 agrees at 14 bases. Germline CDR1 and CDR2: ENHRY and SYGVKD. The ends lost 6 bases at V and 0 bases at J; junction bases unmatched: 3. CDR3 length: 16 amino acids. For the CDR3, the DNA is TGTGCCATCAGAGGGACTAGCGGGAGAAACCAAGAGACCCAGTACTTC. It specifies CAIRGTSGRNQETQYF.

This clonotype was seen ten or more times. Here the CDR3 DNA reads TGTGCCAGCAGCATCAACCGGGGGGCGGGGGGGCGTAATGAGCAGTTCTTC. It yields the protein CASSINRGAGGRNEQFF. The genes are TRBV7-2 and TRBJ2-1; 9 nucleotides agree with TRBD2. The V and J ends lost 5 bases and 7 bases, in that order; junction bases with no gene match: 15. The CDR3 length is 17 residues. Germline assignment: CDR1 SGHTA and CDR2 FQGNSA.

As for this clonotype: A read error may account for a junction end that differs from germline. The chain has TRBV12-3 or TRBV12-4 and TRBJ2-7, with 8 bases lining up with TRBD1. This CDR3 comprises 12 residues. The CDR3 DNA follows: TGTGCCAGCAGTTTAGAAGTGGACAGGGCCTCCTTC. It is translated as CASSLEVDRASF.

V gene TRBV7-2 combines with J gene TRBJ2-7, with D perhaps TRBD2 (6 bases). This CDR3 region has 15 residues. V dropped 3 bases and J dropped 3 bases, with 15 bases sitting between them. Germline loops: CDR1 SGHTA, CDR2 FQGNSA. The CDR3 DNA is TGTGCCAGCAGCTTCGGGCGGGGAGGTATCTACGAGCAGTACTTC. Amino acids: CASSFGRGGIYEQYF.

The chain is built from TRBV12-3 or TRBV12-4 and TRBJ2-3; TRBD2 might be the D (6 bases). Trimming stripped 5 bases from V and 2 bases from J, with 14 bases between. The CDR3 extends over 15 amino acids. The CDR3 is CASSPGDSNTDTQYF. Written as DNA, the CDR3 is TGTGCCAGCAGTCCGGGGGACTCAAACACAGATACGCAGTATTTT.

The CDR3 reads CASSQRTGTAQYEQYF. The CDR3 DNA reads TGCGCCAGCAGCCAAAGGACCGGGACAGCCCAGTACGAGCAGTACTTC. This chain connects TRBV4-1 to TRBJ2-7; TRBD1 aligns across 7 bases. J was trimmed by 4 bases and V by 2 bases; bases with no gene match: 11. Germline CDR1 MGHRA, CDR2 YSYEKL. The CDR3 has 16 residues.

The chain has TRBV7-2 and TRBJ2-5, with TRBD2 matching 8 bases. The CDR3 runs 17 residues. The germline V gene encodes CDR1 SGHTA and CDR2 FQGNSA. Germline trimming cut 4 bases from V and 5 bases from J; bases unmatched to any gene: 15. The CDR3 DNA reads as TGTGCCAGCAGCTACCTAAGGGGCAGCGGGAGTAGCGAGACCCAGTACTTC. Translated, it gives CASSYLRGSGSSETQYF.

V gene TRBV27 combines with J gene TRBJ1-5; D remains ambiguous. The germline V gene encodes CDR1 MNHEY and CDR2 SMNVEV (reference sequence). V lost 5 bases to trimming and J lost 16 bases, with 18 bases between them. CDR3 length: 12 residues. CDR3 region: CASSGSGVLCHF. The CDR3 DNA reads TGTGCCAGCAGTGGCAGTGGGGTCTTGTGCCATTTT.

CDR3: CASSLQPYGYTF. The CDR3 nucleotides read TGTGCCAGCAGCTTACAACCCTATGGCTACACCTTC. The chain has TRBV7-6 and TRBJ1-2; D is unresolved. This CDR3 region has 12 residues. Germline-derived CDR1 and CDR2 are SGHVS and FNYEAQ. V dropped 2 bases and J dropped 4 bases, with 5 bases sitting between them.

This clonotype was observed a few times. The chain is built from TRBV15 and TRBJ1-5; D gene unclear. Deletions cut 1 base from V and 7 bases from J, with 8 bases between. The CDR3 loop spans 13 amino acids. Germline CDR1 and CDR2: LNHNV and YYDKDF (reference sequence). The chain's CDR3 is CATSRVVEQPQHF. CDR3 DNA sequence: TGTGCCACCAGCAGAGTTGTGGAGCAGCCCCAGCATTTT.

The J gene is TRBJ1-2, the V gene TRBV6-6; D perhaps matches TRBD1 (6 bases). CDR1 and CDR2 from the germline V gene are MNHNY and SVGAGI (reference sequence). Trimming took off 2 bases at V and 4 bases at J, with 14 bases between the two ends. CDR3 length: 15 residues. CDR3 in amino acids: CASSYQDSLGYGYTF. In DNA form, the CDR3 reads TGTGCCAGCAGTTACCAGGACAGTCTCGGCTATGGCTACACCTTC.